This T cell receptor (beta chain) stems from a study of regulatory T cells in long-lasting Graves disease. Sample time point: newly diagnosed GD, antithyroid drugs for less than 3 months. After RNA was extracted from PBMCs, the TCR library was made from it. Per American Thyroid Association guidelines, Graves' disease was diagnosed. Points from the study as a whole: Persistent disease was associated with favored TRBV28 usage and with favored use of TRBJ1-2 and TRBJ2-5.

CDR3 regions were amplified by Arm-PCR using iRepertoire HTBI primers to build TCR beta libraries. TCRdb used MiXCR to reprocess the multiplex PCR reads, holding one entry per CDR3 protein. The sample includes around 500,000 distinct CDR3 sequences, roughly 16% seen only once; the top ten take 20% to 25%. Comment on this clonotype: Its antigen is undetermined.

CDR1 and CDR2 (germline): LGHDT, YNNKEL (reference sequence). V shed 0 bases and J shed 4 bases, with 15 bases lying between them. This CDR3 has 17 amino acids. Separately, the same data were catalogued under a study of T cells in Graves' hyperthyroidism and ophthalmopathy. That work contributes: The HTBI primer set drove a first-round RT-PCR of the TCR CDR3.

The specimen was peripheral blood mononuclear cells (PBMCs), collected at new diagnosis, from a patient treated with antithyroid drugs. This TCR came from a woman aged 35-60 years with Graves disease. The rearrangement uses TRBV3-1 and TRBJ2-2, with D perhaps TRBD1 or TRBD2 (5 bases each). The DNA for the CDR3 is TGTGCCAGCAGCCAAGATTGGGGCGGAGGTCGCACCGGGGAGCTGTTTTTT. It translates to CASSQDWGGGRTGELFF.